The 27 T cell receptor beta chains below all came from one sample that was sequenced in a study of immune heterogeneity within non-small cell lung tumors. Multiplex PCR was performed with 32 V and 13 J primers, and it amplified TCR beta CDR3. Via MiXCR, TCRdb re-called the multiplex PCR reads, giving one row per CDR3 protein. The sample includes over 10,000 distinct CDR3 sequences, around 22% of them seen just once. The starting template was genomic DNA from bulk tumor, approximately 600 ng per sample. Every primary tumor yielded several biopsies, spaced far apart, that were taken during surgery. Curative surgical treatment was performed in patients who had newly diagnosed, untreated non-small cell lung cancer. Sequenced material: lung tumor tissue. Receptors were obtained from a man between 60 and 75 years old with non-small cell lung cancer.

By share, this clonotype ranks as medium-sized. V usage is TRBV11-2 and J usage is TRBJ2-3, with 8 nucleotides matching TRBD2. Germline assignment: CDR1 SGHAT and CDR2 FQNNGV. Germline trimming cut 1 base from V and 5 bases from J; bases unmatched to any gene: 5. The CDR3 totals 15 residues. The CDR3: CASSLGAGEGDTQYF. CDR3 DNA sequence: TGTGCCAGCAGCTTAGGAGCGGGGGAGGGAGATACGCAGTATTTT.

This clonotype came up many times. The V and J genes are TRBV5-1 and TRBJ2-3; weak D call: TRBD2 (5 bases). Trimming removed 4 bases from V and 6 bases from J, with 12 bases in between. Germline V gene data show CDR1 as SGHRS and CDR2 as YFSETQ. The CDR3 is 13 amino acids. CDR3 DNA: TGCGCCAGCAGCCCCGCGGGCCTGGATACGCAGTATTTT. Protein: CASSPAGLDTQYF.

The chain carries TRBV4-1 and TRBJ2-3, with unresolved D. Germline-derived CDR1 and CDR2 are MGHRA and YSYEKL. The ends were cut back, 0 bases at V and 3 bases at J, with 7 bases in the middle. The CDR3 consists of 14 residues. CDR3 nucleotide sequence: TGCGCCAGCAGCCAAGAAGGTTGGACAGATACGCAGTATTTT. Residues: CASSQEGWTDTQYF.

This clonotype was observed a handful of times. This chain links TRBV3-1 with TRBJ1-1; 8 positions agree with TRBD1. Germline loops: CDR1 LGHDT, CDR2 YNNKEL (reference sequence). The trim removed 1 base at V and 5 bases at J, leaving 3 bases unmatched. The CDR3 consists of 14 residues. CDR3 loop: CASSQAGGQTEAFF. DNA of the CDR3: TGTGCCAGCAGCCAAGCAGGGGGCCAAACTGAAGCTTTCTTT.

This clonotype is medium-sized. J is TRBJ2-1 and V is TRBV20-1; TRBD2 matches at 8 bases. Germline trimming cut 3 bases from V and 6 bases from J; bases unmatched to any gene: 13. Per the germline V gene, CDR1 is DFQATT and CDR2 is SNEGSKA (reference sequence). CDR3 size: 16 residues. DNA of the CDR3: TGCAGTGCTAGGCAGAAGATCGGGAGGGCGGTCAATGAGCAGTTCTTC. Translation gives CSARQKIGRAVNEQFF.

The rearrangement uses TRBV7-6 and TRBJ2-7; no clear D. The CDR3 is 13 residues long. Germline CDR1 and CDR2: SGHVS and FNYEAQ. The V end lost 0 bases, the J end lost 2 bases, and 5 bases lay between the germline ends. The CDR3 here is CASSLAGTYEQYF. The CDR3 nucleotides read TGTGCCAGCAGCTTAGCGGGTACCTACGAGCAGTACTTC.

Relative to its sample, this clonotype is medium-sized. V and J are TRBV27 and TRBJ1-4; no clear D. Germline V gives CDR1 MNHEY, CDR2 SMNVEV (reference sequence). Trimming left V 1 base short and J 7 bases short, with 10 bases between. The CDR3 totals 14 residues. The chain's CDR3 is CASSLLDRGEKLFF. The DNA of the CDR3 is TGTGCCAGCAGTTTATTAGACCGGGGTGAAAAACTGTTTTTT.

This clonotype is medium-sized within its sample. This chain joins TRBV11-2 and TRBJ1-2; no clear D gene. In germline, CDR1 is SGHAT, CDR2 FQNNGV. V was shortened by 4 bases and J by 5 bases, with 8 bases between the two germline ends. The CDR3 contains 12 residues. The CDR3 nucleotides read TGTGCCAGCAGCTCCCGGGGTTATGGCTACACCTTC. Encoded protein: CASSSRGYGYTF.

In its sample, this clonotype was seen a few times. The rearrangement joins TRBV20-1 to TRBJ1-2, with 8 bases that match TRBD1. Losses at the gene ends were 5 bases for V and 1 base for J; bases not matched to a gene: 3. From germline, CDR1 is DFQATT and CDR2 SNEGSKA (reference sequence). This CDR3 region has 13 residues. CDR3 protein: CSAWTGLNYGYTF. CDR3 DNA: TGCAGTGCTTGGACAGGGCTTAACTATGGCTACACCTTC.

V is TRBV3-1 and J is TRBJ1-5; no reliable D call. Trimming took off 1 base at V and 7 bases at J, with 5 bases between the two ends. Per the germline V gene, CDR1 is LGHDT and CDR2 is YNNKEL (reference sequence). This CDR3 comprises 12 residues. The CDR3 DNA follows: TGTGCCAGCAGCCAAGGAGGCCAGCCCCAGCATTTT. Translating it yields CASSQGGQPQHF.

The chain uses TRBV20-1 and TRBJ1-1; perhaps TRBD1 as D (5 bases). CDR3 length: 12 residues. Germline loops: CDR1 DFQATT, CDR2 SNEGSKA (reference sequence). V shed 6 bases and J shed 5 bases, with 13 bases lying between them. The CDR3 reads CSAHAGGTEAFF. DNA for the CDR3: TGCAGTGCCCATGCGGGGGGGACTGAAGCTTTCTTT.

This clonotype counts as medium-sized. The chain recombines TRBV9 with TRBJ1-2; TRBD1 matches 8 bases. The CDR3 is made up of 15 amino acids. The germline V gene has CDR1 SGDLS and CDR2 YYNGEE. Germline trimming cut 3 bases from V and 7 bases from J; bases unmatched to any gene: 11. CDR3 coding DNA: TGTGCCAGCAGCGATATACAGGGGGTTGGATCTGGCTACACCTTC. Its protein product is CASSDIQGVGSGYTF.

Remarks on this clonotype: Relative to the germline gene, one junction end is altered; a read error may explain this. The V and J genes are TRBV27 and TRBJ1-1; 7 nucleotides align to TRBD1. The CDR3 spans 14 residues. Germline CDR1 MNHEY, CDR2 SMNVEV (reference sequence). CDR3 residues: CASSRFGTVTEDFF. For the CDR3, the DNA is TGTGCCAGCAGTCGGTTCGGGACAGTCACTGAAGATTTCTTT.

This clonotype was recorded a few times. The chain employs TRBV12-3 or TRBV12-4 and TRBJ2-6; 7 bases agree with TRBD2. This CDR3 spans 16 amino acids. J lost 4 bases, V lost 5 bases, and 8 bases had no gene match. The CDR3 region is CASSRQGGAGANVLTF. In nucleotides, the CDR3 is TGTGCCAGCAGTCGCCAGGGAGGGGCCGGGGCCAACGTCCTGACTTTC.

This clonotype is categorized as medium-sized. CDR3 coding DNA: TGCGCCAGCAGGTTTGAGCCCGGACGGTACGAGCAGTACTTC. Amino acids: CASRFEPGRYEQYF. The J gene is TRBJ2-7, the V gene TRBV5-1; D not certain. Trimming took off 5 bases at V and 4 bases at J, with 16 bases between the two ends. CDR1 is SGHRS and CDR2 is YFSETQ in the germline V gene. The CDR3 extends over 14 amino acids.

The chain is built from TRBV9 and TRBJ2-5; the match to TRBD1 covers 9 bases. Trimming at V came to 4 bases and at J to 5 bases, leaving 9 bases not matched to a gene. This CDR3 spans 15 amino acids. Germline lookup yields CDR1 SGDLS and CDR2 YYNGEE. The CDR3 here is CASSRTDRGGETQYF. For the CDR3, the DNA is TGTGCCAGCAGCAGAACGGACAGGGGAGGCGAGACCCAGTACTTC.

Only a few counts were recorded for this clonotype. The rearrangement joins TRBV20-1 to TRBJ2-5; D could derive from TRBD1 or TRBD2 (5 bases each). The CDR3 has 15 residues. Per germline, CDR1 DFQATT and CDR2 SNEGSKA (reference sequence). Trimming pared 5 bases from V and 3 bases from J, leaving 19 bases between. CDR3 sequence: CSASSLSGTKETQYF. In nucleotides, the CDR3 is TGCAGTGCTTCCTCATTATCCGGGACGAAAGAGACCCAGTACTTC.

This clonotype has only a few counts. V is TRBV10-1 and J is TRBJ2-1, with D perhaps TRBD2 (5 bases). The V gene lost 7 bases and the J gene lost 9 bases, with 13 bases spanning the gap. This CDR3 is built from 12 residues. Per the germline V gene, CDR1 is WNHNN and CDR2 is SYGVQD (reference sequence). The CDR3 reads CASKWAAVEQFF. As DNA, the CDR3 is TGCGCCAGCAAGTGGGCAGCGGTTGAGCAGTTCTTC.

This clonotype is labeled as medium-sized. V gene TRBV6-2 or TRBV6-3 combines with J gene TRBJ1-2; D is possibly TRBD1 (5 bases). Trimming pared 5 bases from V and 3 bases from J, leaving 7 bases between. The CDR3 sequence is 12 residues long. CDR1 and CDR2 from the germline V gene are MNHEY and SVGEGT. The CDR3 sequence: CASSVGHYGYTF. Written as DNA, the CDR3 is TGTGCCAGCAGTGTGGGACACTATGGCTACACCTTC.

The chain combines TRBV24-1 with TRBJ2-1; 8 bases align to TRBD2. J was trimmed by 4 bases and V by 3 bases; bases with no gene match: 4. Per germline, CDR1 KGHDR and CDR2 SFDVKD. The CDR3 consists of 15 residues. The CDR3 loop is CATSDGTSGYNEQFF. CDR3 DNA: TGTGCCACCAGTGATGGTACTAGCGGATACAATGAGCAGTTCTTC.

This clonotype was seen repeatedly, ten times or more. The rearrangement uses TRBV6-2 or TRBV6-3 and TRBJ2-3; TRBD1 matches 7 bases. The CDR3 loop spans 15 amino acids. Germline CDR1 reads MNHEY; CDR2 reads SVGEGT. The J segment lost 1 base and the V segment lost 8 bases, leaving 9 bases of the junction unmatched. As DNA, the CDR3 is TGTGCCAGCCGTACCTTTGACAGGGGCACAGATACGCAGTATTTT. Its translation: CASRTFDRGTDTQYF.

This clonotype was found a few times. The chain carries TRBV5-6 and TRBJ1-1, with unresolved D. This CDR3 has 15 amino acids. The V end lost 2 bases, the J end lost 0 bases, and 11 bases lay between the germline ends. The germline CDR1 and CDR2 sequences are SGHDT and YYEEEE. The CDR3 region has the DNA TGTGCCAGCAGCTTCCTTAGGGCACTGAACACTGAAGCTTTCTTT. As protein: CASSFLRALNTEAFF.

In its sample, this clonotype ranks as medium-sized. The chain has TRBV28 and TRBJ1-1; tentatively, D is TRBD1 (6 bases). The CDR3 sequence is 16 residues long. Trimming shortened V by 3 bases and J by 0 bases, and 14 bases separated the two germline ends. The germline V gene encodes CDR1 MDHEN and CDR2 SYDVKM. CDR3 loop: CASSLPDRKLNTEAFF. The CDR3 region has the DNA TGTGCCAGCAGTTTGCCCGACAGGAAACTGAACACTGAAGCTTTCTTT.

The chain couples TRBV9 to TRBJ2-2; no firm D call. Germline V lookup: CDR1 SGDLS, CDR2 YYNGEE. V was shortened by 0 bases and J by 5 bases, with 8 bases between the two germline ends. This CDR3 contains 14 residues. CDR3 amino acids: CASSVEVGTGELFF. As DNA, the CDR3 is TGTGCCAGCAGCGTAGAAGTGGGAACCGGGGAGCTGTTTTTT.

By share of the sample, this clonotype is medium-sized. This sequence joins TRBV3-1 and TRBJ2-7; D is undetermined. In germline, CDR1 is LGHDT, CDR2 YNNKEL (reference sequence). The CDR3 covers 14 residues. Deletions cut 4 bases from V and 0 bases from J, with 10 bases between. This chain's CDR3 is CASSPNSYSYEQYF. DNA of the CDR3: TGTGCCAGCAGCCCAAATAGCTACTCCTACGAGCAGTACTTC.

This clonotype is categorized as medium-sized (0.01 to 0.1%). The chain uses TRBV9 and TRBJ1-2; D is unclear. The germline gives CDR1 SGDLS, CDR2 YYNGEE. This CDR3 has 14 amino acids. Trimming took 4 bases from V and 5 from J, leaving 15 bases between them. The CDR3 nucleotides are TGTGCCAGCAGCCAACTTGTATCGCGGTATGGCTACACCTTC. Its protein is CASSQLVSRYGYTF.

This clonotype has only a few counts. The V and J genes are TRBV19 and TRBJ1-5, with D possibly being TRBD1 (6 bases). Looked up from germline, CDR1 is LNHDA and CDR2 is SQIVND (reference sequence). The CDR3 is 15 residues long. The ends were cut back, 6 bases at V and 7 bases at J, with 19 bases in the middle. The CDR3 sequence: CASREAGGAWQPQHF. The CDR3 bases are TGTGCCAGTAGGGAAGCGGGGGGGGCATGGCAGCCCCAGCATTTT.